These T cell receptor beta chains were read from a single sample in a study of a mutant IDH1 vaccine in newly diagnosed glioma. TCRdb keeps only in-frame clones here, not all; method: immunoSEQ multiplex PCR. The repertoire has approximately 60,000 clones, roughly 74% of them found once; the top ten carry 4.7%. These TCRs' antigens remain unknown. Sequenced material: PBMCs, taken from a glioma patient whose treatment included an IDH1 peptide vaccine. The receptor source for this set is a man aged 50-60 years with glioma. Both conserved end residues are part of each CDR3. The order of the fields is clone size, D gene, J gene, V gene, CDR3 protein, CDR3 DNA. The D gene is left open where the match is weak. Clone size appears in some rows only: once, few, many, or a class for an expanded clone.

>-|TRBD1|TRBJ1-5|TRBV7-2
CASSLSYQGTVNQPQHF
TGTGCCAGCAGCTTATCCTACCAGGGGACAGTCAATCAGCCCCAGCATTTT
>-|-|TRBJ1-5|TRBV6-5
CASSYSWVDQPQHF
TGTGCCAGCAGTTACTCCTGGGTCGATCAGCCCCAGCATTTT
>-|TRBD1|TRBJ1-5|TRBV4-1
CASSQIPGTDSNQPQHF
TGCGCCAGCAGCCAAATTCCCGGGACAGATAGCAATCAGCCCCAGCATTTT
>-|TRBD2|TRBJ2-7|TRBV18
CASSPGEGGYEQYF
TGTGCCAGCTCACCAGGGGAGGGTGGCTACGAGCAGTACTTC
>-|-|TRBJ2-2|TRBV7-9
CASALGGARTGELFF
TGTGCCAGCGCTCTCGGAGGGGCGCGCACCGGGGAGCTGTTTTTT
>-|-|TRBJ2-1|TRBV6-1
CASSASQISSNEQFF
TGTGCCAGCAGTGCCTCCCAGATTTCCTCGAATGAGCAGTTCTTC
>few|-|TRBJ1-3|TRBV4-3
CASSQDRPVGNTIYF
TGCGCCAGCAGCCAAGATCGCCCAGTAGGAAACACCATATATTTT
>few|TRBD2|TRBJ2-4|TRBV7-2
CASSNTSGNIQYF
TGTGCCAGCAGCAATACTAGCGGTAACATTCAGTACTTC
>-|-|TRBJ1-5|TRBV27
CASSLSGSSGQPQHF
TGTGCCAGCAGTTTATCGGGGTCCTCTGGGCAGCCCCAGCATTTT
>-|-|TRBJ2-2|TRBV27
CASRPGTRNTGELFF
TGTGCCAGCAGACCCGGGACAAGGAACACCGGGGAGCTGTTTTTT
>once|-|TRBJ2-3|TRBV6-5
CASRRSISTDTQYF
TGTGCCAGCAGGAGATCCATTAGCACAGATACGCAGTATTTT
>-|-|TRBJ2-7|TRBV5-4
CASSGSSYEQYF
TGTGCCAGCAGCGGTAGCTCCTACGAGCAGTACTTC
>-|-|TRBJ2-1|TRBV7-2
CASSLATARFNEQFF
TGTGCCAGCAGCTTAGCCACAGCCAGATTTAATGAGCAGTTCTTC
>-|TRBD2|TRBJ2-3|TRBV4-1
CASSQGQAAGGWSDTQYF
TGCGCCAGCAGCCAAGGGCAGGCCGCGGGGGGCTGGTCAGATACGCAGTATTTT
>-|-|TRBJ1-5|TRBV4-2
CASSQDAGGSNQPQHF
TGTGCCAGCAGCCAAGATGCAGGAGGTAGCAATCAGCCCCAGCATTTT
>-|-|TRBJ1-1|TRBV2
CASREKGRAEAFF
TGTGCCAGCAGGGAAAAGGGTCGAGCTGAAGCTTTCTTT
>-|-|TRBJ1-5|TRBV15
CATSRGGGARDQPQHF
TGTGCCACCAGCAGAGGAGGGGGGGCTCGTGATCAGCCCCAGCATTTT
>-|-|TRBJ2-7|TRBV6-5
CASSPDPEVGEQYF
TGTGCCAGCAGCCCAGACCCTGAGGTGGGCGAGCAGTACTTC
>-|TRBD2|TRBJ2-6|TRBV5-4
CASSLGGGNNGANVLTF
TGTGCCAGCAGCTTGGGGGGAGGGAATAATGGGGCCAACGTCCTGACTTTC
>-|-|TRBJ2-1|TRBV6-4
CASSDRFYNEQFF
TGTGCCAGCAGTGACAGGTTTTACAATGAGCAGTTCTTC
>-|-|TRBJ1-1|TRBV19
CASNPGSTRAFF
TGTGCCAGTAATCCAGGCTCAACGCGGGCTTTCTTT
>-|TRBD1|TRBJ2-2|TRBV5-6
CASSVGQGNTGELFF
TGTGCCAGCAGCGTAGGACAGGGGAACACCGGGGAGCTGTTTTTT
>-|TRBD2|TRBJ2-7|TRBV5-1
CASSFSGGAGEQYF
TGCGCCAGCAGCTTTAGCGGGGGGGCGGGGGAGCAGTACTTC
>once|-|TRBJ2-3|TRBV19
CASSSDHTDTQYF
TGTGCCAGTAGCTCGGACCACACAGATACGCAGTATTTT
>-|-|TRBJ2-7|TRBV2
CASSERQGYEQYF
TGTGCCAGCAGTGAGCGGCAGGGATACGAGCAGTACTTC
>-|TRBD1|TRBJ1-2|TRBV19
CASKAGGIKYGYTF
TGTGCCAGTAAGGCAGGGGGAATTAAGTATGGCTACACCTTC
>-|-|TRBJ1-2|TRBV11-2
CASSLDGYGYTF
TGTGCCAGCAGCTTAGATGGCTATGGCTACACCTTC
>-|-|TRBJ1-1|TRBV15
CATSSDRQTEAFF
TGTGCCACCAGCTCCGATCGCCAGACTGAAGCTTTCTTT
>once|-|TRBJ1-1|TRBV29-1
CSVEGGELPAEAFF
TGCAGCGTTGAAGGAGGGGAGTTACCAGCTGAAGCTTTCTTT
>-|-|TRBJ1-2|TRBV2
CASSPRTDGYGYTF
TGTGCCAGCAGCCCCCGGACTGACGGCTATGGCTACACCTTC
>-|-|TRBJ2-7|TRBV2
CASSAYLGMGYEQYF
TGTGCCAGCAGTGCCTATTTAGGGATGGGCTACGAGCAGTACTTC
>-|-|TRBJ1-1|TRBV9
CASSVESNTEAFF
TGTGCCAGCAGCGTAGAATCGAACACTGAAGCTTTCTTT
>-|TRBD1|TRBJ1-1|TRBV5-1
CASSLSGTGNTEAFF
TGCGCCAGCAGCTTATCCGGGACAGGGAACACTGAAGCTTTCTTT
>few|TRBD1|TRBJ2-4|TRBV5-1
CASSQRDSKNIQYF
TGCGCCAGCAGTCAAAGGGACAGCAAAAACATTCAGTACTTC
>-|-|TRBJ1-6|TRBV5-4
CASKGRGNSPLHF
TGTGCCAGCAAGGGCAGGGGTAATTCACCCCTCCACTTT